These 19 T cell receptor beta chains originate from one sample sequenced in a study of CD8 T cells in ankylosing spondylitis (dated by TCRdb to about 2017). Library preparation employed 5' RACE. The sequencer listed for this sample is Illumina HiSeq 2500. Starting from the raw public reads, TCRdb applied fastp trimming at Q25, assembled clones with MiXCR and retained in-frame beta chains. Each CDR3 protein gets just one entry, which takes the most common genes and DNA from the rows behind it. The sample has 300,000 to 350,000 distinct CDR3 sequences on record, approximately 15% of them singletons. The leading ten clones occupy about 1% of the sample. Sequenced material: blood, either unsorted or a sorted T cell fraction (not recorded which). All receptors come from a male donor with ankylosing spondylitis or in good health (not recorded which).

V usage is TRBV4-1 and J usage is TRBJ1-4; perhaps TRBD1 as D (6 bases). CDR3 length equals 14 residues. Germline-derived CDR1 and CDR2 are MGHRA and YSYEKL. V lost 4 bases to trimming and J lost 2 bases, with 8 bases between them. In DNA form, the CDR3 reads TGCGCCAGCAGCCCTGGACAGACTAATGAAAAACTGTTTTTT. Translating gives CASSPGQTNEKLFF.

The sample holds many counts of this clonotype. The chain recombines TRBV5-6 with TRBJ2-3, with 8 bases fitting TRBD2. Germline trimming cut 4 bases from V and 2 bases from J; bases unmatched to any gene: 9. This CDR3 comprises 16 residues. Germline loops: CDR1 SGHDT, CDR2 YYEEEE. CDR3 amino acids: CASSVAGPLFTDTQYF. The CDR3 nucleotides read TGTGCCAGCAGCGTAGCGGGGCCTCTTTTCACAGATACGCAGTATTTT.

Many counts were recorded for this clonotype. V is TRBV20-1 and J is TRBJ2-1; 12 positions match TRBD2. Germline V lookup: CDR1 DFQATT, CDR2 SNEGSKA (reference sequence). The CDR3 length is 14 residues. Germline trimming cut 3 bases from V and 4 bases from J; bases unmatched to any gene: 1. CDR3 nucleotides: TGCAGTGCTAGTACTAGCGGGGGGTACAATGAGCAGTTCTTC. Residues: CSASTSGGYNEQFF.

The chain is built from TRBV6-6 and TRBJ1-4; no clear D gene. The CDR3 spans 13 residues. The V gene's germline CDR1 is MNHNY and CDR2 SVGAGI (reference sequence). Trimming shortened V by 2 bases and J by 3 bases, and 4 bases separated the two germline ends. The CDR3 nucleotides read TGTGCCAGCAGTTACCCCCCTAATGAAAAACTGTTTTTT. Translated, it gives CASSYPPNEKLFF.

CDR3 bases: TGCAGTGCTAGAAGGGGTCCCGAGCAGCCCCAGCATTTT. This gives the protein CSARRGPEQPQHF. The chain has TRBV20-1 and TRBJ1-5, with D perhaps TRBD1 (5 bases). Trimming left V 2 bases short and J 7 bases short, with 12 bases between. The germline V gene encodes CDR1 DFQATT and CDR2 SNEGSKA (reference sequence). There are 13 residues in the CDR3.

J is TRBJ1-1 and V is TRBV5-1; 7 bases align to TRBD1. J was trimmed by 4 bases and V by 8 bases; bases with no gene match: 8. Germline CDR1 SGHRS, CDR2 YFSETQ. The CDR3 runs 13 residues. The CDR3 region has the DNA TGCGCCAGTATTAAACAGGGGTCCACTGAAGCTTTCTTT. Protein sequence: CASIKQGSTEAFF.

The rearrangement links TRBV5-1 to TRBJ2-5; 7 positions match TRBD2. The CDR3 is 15 residues long. Losses at the gene ends were 6 bases for V and 2 bases for J; bases not matched to a gene: 10. Germline loops: CDR1 SGHRS, CDR2 YFSETQ. CDR3 region: CASTGGGGLQETQYF. The CDR3 DNA reads as TGCGCCAGCACTGGGGGGGGTGGATTACAAGAGACCCAGTACTTC.

This clonotype was counted between two and nine times. V gene TRBV6-1 combines with J gene TRBJ2-6, with D hard to call. V lost 6 bases and J 0 bases, leaving 9 bases between the germline ends. CDR1 and CDR2 (germline): MNHNS, SASEGT. The CDR3 totals 15 residues. The CDR3, as DNA: TGTGCCAGCAGCCCTTCCGGCTCTGGGGCCAACGTCCTGACTTTC. Encoded protein: CASSPSGSGANVLTF.

This clonotype was seen ten or more times. The chain joins TRBV20-1 to TRBJ1-1, with 7 positions matching TRBD1. The V segment lost 7 bases and the J segment 2 bases; nucleotides outside the gene matches: 7. Germline V gives CDR1 DFQATT, CDR2 SNEGSKA (reference sequence). The CDR3 length is 13 residues. CDR3 coding DNA: TGCAGTGTTAACAGGGGAACCAACACTGAAGCTTTCTTT. Its translation: CSVNRGTNTEAFF.

In this sample, this clonotype turned up a few times. This sequence joins TRBV4-1 and TRBJ1-1; 8 bases map to TRBD1. The CDR3 is 14 residues long. Germline loops: CDR1 MGHRA, CDR2 YSYEKL. Trimming took 1 base from V and 4 from J; bases not matched to a gene: 2. The CDR3 sequence: CASSQARGLTEAFF. The CDR3, as DNA: TGCGCCAGCAGCCAAGCCAGGGGGCTCACTGAAGCTTTCTTT.

A few counts support this clonotype. The chain joins TRBV7-2 to TRBJ1-4, with 8 bases lining up with TRBD1. Germline-derived CDR1 and CDR2 are SGHTA and FQGNSA. The length of the CDR3 is 15 residues. Trimming took 5 bases from V and 5 from J; bases not matched to a gene: 7. The CDR3 region has the DNA TGTGCCAGCAGCGCTAACGACAGGGGAAATGAAAAACTGTTTTTT. Residues: CASSANDRGNEKLFF.

The CDR3 region has the DNA TGTGCCAGCAGTTTAACTAGCCGGTATAACAATGAGCAGTTCTTC. It specifies CASSLTSRYNNEQFF. V is TRBV12-3 or TRBV12-4 and J is TRBJ2-1; possible D gene TRBD2, 6 bases. This CDR3 comprises 15 residues. The ends were cut back, 2 bases at V and 5 bases at J, with 13 bases in the middle.

Only a few counts were recorded for this clonotype. V gene TRBV29-1 combines with J gene TRBJ2-5; no definite D call. Trimming cost V 6 bases and J 5 bases, with 13 bases left between them. CDR3 length equals 12 residues. The germline V gene has CDR1 SQVTM and CDR2 ANQGSEA. DNA of the CDR3: TGCAGCGTCCTCCCCCAGTCGGAGACCCAGTACTTC. The encoded protein is CSVLPQSETQYF. The full variable domain, its missing parts supplied by reference TRBV29-1 and TRBJ2-5, is SAVISQKPSRDICQRGTSLTIQCQVDSQVTMMFWYRQQPGQSLTLIATANQGSEATYESGFVIDKFPISRPNLTFSTLTVSNMSPEDSSIYLCSVLPQSETQYFGPGTRLLVL.

Only a few counts were recorded for this clonotype. The gene calls are TRBV12-3 or TRBV12-4 and TRBJ1-1; D is perhaps TRBD1 (6 bases). V lost 4 bases and J 0 bases, leaving 9 bases between the germline ends. The CDR3 covers 14 residues. CDR3 sequence (DNA): TGTGCCAGCAGTTATAACAGGGTGAACACTGAAGCTTTCTTT. Its translation: CASSYNRVNTEAFF.

A few counts support this clonotype. Written as DNA, the CDR3 is TGTGCCAGCAGCTGGGGGACAGGGTATGAGCAGTTCTTC. Encoded protein: CASSWGTGYEQFF. The chain couples TRBV5-5 to TRBJ2-1, with 9 bases that match TRBD1. The CDR3 sequence is 13 residues long. Germline loops: CDR1 SGHKS, CDR2 YYEKEE (reference sequence). Unmatched junction bases numbered 3, after V lost 3 bases and J lost 8 bases.

The rearrangement joins TRBV7-2 to TRBJ2-3; the match to TRBD2 covers 9 bases. This CDR3 is 16 amino acids long. V lost 3 bases and J lost 5; bases outside the gene matches: 9. Germline V lookup: CDR1 SGHTA, CDR2 FQGNSA. The CDR3 sequence is CASSLGGLARVDTQYF. The CDR3 DNA sequence: TGTGCCAGCAGCTTGGGGGGACTAGCACGAGTAGATACGCAGTATTTT.

The rearrangement uses TRBV6-1 and TRBJ2-5, with D possibly being TRBD2 (6 bases). The CDR3 runs to 15 residues. With 6 bases removed from V and 2 bases from J, the gap between germline ends came to 16 bases. Per germline, CDR1 MNHNS and CDR2 SASEGT. Here the CDR3 reads CASSRYTEGQETQYF. The CDR3 nucleotides read TGTGCCAGCAGCCGTTATACGGAGGGACAAGAGACCCAGTACTTC.

The chain has TRBV20-1 and TRBJ2-1, with TRBD1 as a possible D gene (5 bases). CDR3 size: 13 residues. The germline V and J ends were trimmed by 3 bases and 9 bases, with 15 bases remaining between them. Germline V gives CDR1 DFQATT, CDR2 SNEGSKA (reference sequence). This chain's CDR3 is CSASGHDYVEQFF. CDR3 DNA: TGCAGTGCTAGCGGACACGATTACGTTGAGCAGTTCTTC.

This clonotype was seen only a few times. The chain employs TRBV29-1 and TRBJ2-1; either TRBD1 or TRBD2 may fit D (5 bases each). Per the germline V gene, CDR1 is SQVTM and CDR2 is ANQGSEA. The V and J ends lost 6 bases and 2 bases respectively, with 14 bases between them. This CDR3 is 14 amino acids long. DNA of the CDR3: TGCAGCGTCGCCGGGACCACCACCTACAATGAGCAGTTCTTC. Translation: CSVAGTTTYNEQFF.